This T cell receptor beta chain comes out of a study of OX40 agonist ivuxolimab in advanced cancers. About the investigation overall: Ivuxolimab was an agonistic, fully human IgG2 monoclonal antibody directed against OX40 (CD134), a costimulatory receptor. Partial responses occurred in three dose-escalation patients, of whom one had hepatocellular carcinoma and two had cutaneous melanoma. The paper reports the monotherapy dose-escalation portion (N of about 54 patients) of the phase I ivuxolimab trial. Peripheral TCRbeta sequencing aimed to test whether ivuxolimab altered TCR sequence diversity and caused clonal T-cell expansion. Of the approximately 54 dose-escalation patients, hepatocellular carcinoma was present in about 19, melanoma in some 15, renal cell carcinoma in 9 and head and neck cancer in 9. In the dose-escalation cohort, 75% to 90% of patients were male, and the mean age was approximately 60 years with a range of about 23 to 79. Intravenous ivuxolimab was administered to patients every 2 weeks at six dose levels: 0.01, 0.1, 0.3, 1.5, 3 and 10 mg/kg. Patients were allowed to have had prior anti-PD-1, anti-PD-L1 or anti-CTLA-4 therapy, and around 37% of the dose-escalation patients had previously received checkpoint inhibitors. The research as a whole found: In the 0.1-3.0 mg/kg groups, partial responders had among the lowest normalized peripheral clonal expansion, particularly in CD8+ T cells. After ivuxolimab, expanded clones were on average more numerous among CD8+ T cells than among CD4+ T cells. At doses of 0.1 to 3.0 mg/kg, clonal expansion of both CD4+ and CD8+ T cells in blood was seen between baseline and week 6. The antigen specificity of the peripheral T cells that underwent clonal expansion was not determined. Low levels of normalized T-cell clonal expansion were also seen in some nonresponding patients.

Genomic DNA was isolated from the sorted cells so that the TCRbeta CDR3 region could be sequenced. The immunoSEQ Assay was used to sequence the TCRbeta CDR3 regions. TCRdb stores this immuneACCESS table with in-frame sequences only. Part of the clones is absent; in the studies checked, under half of the shortfall reflects unresolved V genes, and no reason is known for the rest. This sample has under 150,000 clones in its table, and 93% of those were observed once. The ten largest clones add up to approximately 0.99% of the sample. V and J are trimmed by 4 bases and 5 bases, and the gene matches miss 13 bases of the junction. Its CDR3 holds 16 amino acids, cysteine through phenylalanine. The DNA shown is the 48-base CDR3, in frame from base 1. The germline V gene (reference sequence) specifies MNHEY as CDR1 and SMNVEV as CDR2. Turning to this clone: Which antigen it targets is not known. No much larger clone exists at a distance of one base, and base qualities are not known.

The trial excluded patients who had a history of autoimmune disease or were on systemic immunosuppression. Peripheral blood for TCR sequencing was drawn from every dose cohort at baseline, at cycle 4 day 1 and at cycle 7 day 1. Samples were obtained from an open-label, multicenter, first-in-human phase I dose-escalation trial of ivuxolimab. The trial enrolled adults with locally advanced or metastatic head and neck squamous cell, hepatocellular, melanoma or renal cell carcinoma. CD4+ and CD8+ T cells were sorted separately from peripheral blood before TCR sequencing. The TCR originated in an adult with an advanced solid tumor such as melanoma, head and neck, liver or kidney cancer. Specimen: CD4+ or CD8+ T cells sorted from blood, collected in a trial of the OX40 agonist ivuxolimab. Rearrangement joined TRBV27 to TRBJ2-5; 7 bases in the middle match TRBD1. DNA sequence: TGTGCCAGCAGTTCTTCACGGACAGGACCGGGGGAGACCCAGTACTTC. Its protein reads: CASSSSRTGPGETQYF.